The entry that follows covers one T cell receptor beta chain sequence. Clones were read by immunoSEQ multiplex PCR, and TCRdb kept only the in-frame ones, dropping some. Among some 180,000 clones listed, 84% were seen once. The data belong to a study of blood T cell repertoires in COVID-19. Overall study: Samples representing acute and convalescent COVID-19 were sourced from the United States, Italy and Spain. In each case, the material was cDNA or gDNA derived from T cells, B-cell-depleted T cells, or PBMCs.

The CDR3 loop spans 15 amino acids. Trimming cost V 4 bases and J 4 bases, with 14 bases left between them. Germline V gene data show CDR1 as SGHRS and CDR2 as YFSETQ. This chain uses TRBV5-1 with TRBJ1-4; D is undetermined. Sequenced sample: PBMCs or T cells enriched from blood (not recorded which). The origin of this receptor is a woman aged 25 to 39 who had been exposed to COVID-19. CDR3 nucleotides: TGCGCCAGCAGCCCCACCGGGAACAGTAATGAAAAACTGTTTTTT. It is translated as CASSPTGNSNEKLFF.